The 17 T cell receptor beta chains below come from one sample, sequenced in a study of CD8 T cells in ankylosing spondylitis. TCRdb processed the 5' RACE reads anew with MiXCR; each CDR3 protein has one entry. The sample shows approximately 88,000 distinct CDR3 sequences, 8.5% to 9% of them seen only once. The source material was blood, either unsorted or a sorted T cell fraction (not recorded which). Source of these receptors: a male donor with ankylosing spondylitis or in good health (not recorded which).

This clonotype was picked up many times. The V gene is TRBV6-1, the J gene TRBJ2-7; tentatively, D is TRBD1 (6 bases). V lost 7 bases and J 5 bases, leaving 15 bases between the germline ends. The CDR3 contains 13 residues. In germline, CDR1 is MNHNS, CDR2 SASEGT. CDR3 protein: CASTEGVSHEQYF. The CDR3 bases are TGTGCCAGCACCGAGGGGGTATCCCACGAGCAGTACTTC.

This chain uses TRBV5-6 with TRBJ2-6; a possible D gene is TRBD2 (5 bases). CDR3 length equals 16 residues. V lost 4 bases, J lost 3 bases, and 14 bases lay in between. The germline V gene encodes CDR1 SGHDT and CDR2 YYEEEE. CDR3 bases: TGTGCCAGCAGCACGGGGTATGTTATTGGGGCCAACGTCCTGACTTTC. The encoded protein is CASSTGYVIGANVLTF.

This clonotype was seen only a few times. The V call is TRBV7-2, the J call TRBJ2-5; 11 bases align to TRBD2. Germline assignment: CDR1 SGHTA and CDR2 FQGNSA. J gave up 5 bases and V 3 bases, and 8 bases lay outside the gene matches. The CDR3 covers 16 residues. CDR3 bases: TGTGCCAGCAGCTTTAGCGGGGGGGCCGGGTACGAGACCCAGTACTTC. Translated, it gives CASSFSGGAGYETQYF. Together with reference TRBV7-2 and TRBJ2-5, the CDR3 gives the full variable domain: GAGVSQSPSNKVTEKGKDVELRCDPISGHTALYWYRQSLGQGLEFLIYFQGNSAPDKSGLPSDRFSAERTGGSVSTLTIQRTQQEDSAVYLCASSFSGGAGYETQYFGPGTRLLVL.

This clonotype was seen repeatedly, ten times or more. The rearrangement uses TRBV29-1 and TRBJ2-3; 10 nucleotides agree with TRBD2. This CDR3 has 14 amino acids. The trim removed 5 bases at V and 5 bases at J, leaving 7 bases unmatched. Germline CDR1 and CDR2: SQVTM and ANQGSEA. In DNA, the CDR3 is TGCAGCGTTCCCTCCCAGCGGGGGGGAGATACGCAGTATTTT. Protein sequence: CSVPSQRGGDTQYF.

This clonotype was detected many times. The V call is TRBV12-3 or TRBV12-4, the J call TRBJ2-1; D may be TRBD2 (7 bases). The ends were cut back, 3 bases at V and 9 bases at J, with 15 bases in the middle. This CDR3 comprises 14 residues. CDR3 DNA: TGTGCCAGCAGTTTGGGGGGGGGGCCAGGTGAGCAGTTCTTC. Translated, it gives CASSLGGGPGEQFF.

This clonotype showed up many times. CDR3 bases: TGCAGTGCTACTCCGCGTGGGGATACGCAGTATTTT. This gives the protein CSATPRGDTQYF. This chain links TRBV20-1 with TRBJ2-3; no clear D gene. V was shortened by 4 bases and J by 6 bases, with 11 bases between the two germline ends. CDR1 is DFQATT and CDR2 is SNEGSKA in the germline V gene (reference sequence). The CDR3 is 12 residues long.

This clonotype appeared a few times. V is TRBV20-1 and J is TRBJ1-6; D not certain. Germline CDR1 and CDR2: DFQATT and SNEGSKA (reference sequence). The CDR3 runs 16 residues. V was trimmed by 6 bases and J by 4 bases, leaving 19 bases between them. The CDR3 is CSALDGNTPYNSPLHF. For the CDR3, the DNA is TGCAGTGCACTGGACGGCAATACCCCGTATAATTCACCCCTCCACTTT.

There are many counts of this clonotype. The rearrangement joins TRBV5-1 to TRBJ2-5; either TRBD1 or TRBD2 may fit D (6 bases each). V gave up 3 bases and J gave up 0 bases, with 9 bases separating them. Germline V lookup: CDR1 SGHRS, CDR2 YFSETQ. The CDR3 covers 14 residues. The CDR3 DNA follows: TGCGCCAGCAGCTCGGAGGGGGACCAAGAGACCCAGTACTTC. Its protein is CASSSEGDQETQYF.

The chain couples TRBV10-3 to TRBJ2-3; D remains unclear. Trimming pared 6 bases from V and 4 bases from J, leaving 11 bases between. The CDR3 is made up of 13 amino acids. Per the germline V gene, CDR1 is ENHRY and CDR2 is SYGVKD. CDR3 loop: CAIRAWASDTQYF. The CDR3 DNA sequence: TGTGCCATCAGGGCGTGGGCCTCAGATACGCAGTATTTT.

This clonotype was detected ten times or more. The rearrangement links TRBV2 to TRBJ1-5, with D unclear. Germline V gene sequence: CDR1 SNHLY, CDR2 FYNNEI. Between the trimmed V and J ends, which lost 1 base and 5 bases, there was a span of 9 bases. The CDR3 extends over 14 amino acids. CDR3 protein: CASSEGGRDQPQHF. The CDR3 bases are TGTGCCAGCAGTGAAGGTGGGAGAGATCAGCCCCAGCATTTT. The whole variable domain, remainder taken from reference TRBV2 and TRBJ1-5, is EPEVTQTPSHQVTQMGQEVILRCVPISNHLYFYWYRQILGQKVEFLVSFYNNEISEKSEIFDDQFSVERPDGSNFTLKIRSTKLEDSAMYFCASSEGGRDQPQHFGDGTRLSIL.

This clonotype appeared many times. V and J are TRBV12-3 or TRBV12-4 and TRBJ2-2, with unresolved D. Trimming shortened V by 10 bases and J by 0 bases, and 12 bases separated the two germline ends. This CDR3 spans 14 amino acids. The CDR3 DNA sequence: TGTGCCACCCGCGCGGATTCGAACACCGGGGAGCTGTTTTTT. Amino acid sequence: CATRADSNTGELFF.

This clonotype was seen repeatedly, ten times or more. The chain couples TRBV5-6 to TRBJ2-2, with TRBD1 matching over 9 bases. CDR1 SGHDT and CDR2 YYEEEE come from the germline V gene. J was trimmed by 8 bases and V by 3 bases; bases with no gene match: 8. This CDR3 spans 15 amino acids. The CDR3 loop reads CASSSGQGYSGELFF. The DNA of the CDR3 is TGTGCCAGCAGCTCGGGACAGGGATATTCTGGGGAGCTGTTTTTT.

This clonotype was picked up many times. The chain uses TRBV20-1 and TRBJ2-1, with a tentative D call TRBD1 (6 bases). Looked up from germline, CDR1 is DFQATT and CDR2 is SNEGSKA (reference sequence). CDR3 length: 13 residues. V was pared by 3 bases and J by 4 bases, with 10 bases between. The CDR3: CSARHTGYNEQFF. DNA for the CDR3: TGCAGTGCTAGGCATACAGGGTACAATGAGCAGTTCTTC.

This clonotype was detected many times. CDR3 in amino acids: CASSPQGAILYNEQFF. CDR3 nucleotide sequence: TGCGCCAGCAGCCCACAGGGGGCGATCCTCTACAATGAGCAGTTCTTC. The chain employs TRBV4-1 and TRBJ2-1; TRBD1 aligns across 9 bases. V lost 4 bases and J lost 3; bases outside the gene matches: 7. Germline lookup yields CDR1 MGHRA and CDR2 YSYEKL. This CDR3 comprises 16 residues.

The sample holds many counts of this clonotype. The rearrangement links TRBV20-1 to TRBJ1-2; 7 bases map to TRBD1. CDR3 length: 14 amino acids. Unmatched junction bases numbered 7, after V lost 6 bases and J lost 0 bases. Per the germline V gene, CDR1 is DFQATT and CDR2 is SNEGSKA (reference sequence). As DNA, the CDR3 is TGCAGTGCAATGCACGGGACAGCTAACTATGGCTACACCTTC. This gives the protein CSAMHGTANYGYTF.

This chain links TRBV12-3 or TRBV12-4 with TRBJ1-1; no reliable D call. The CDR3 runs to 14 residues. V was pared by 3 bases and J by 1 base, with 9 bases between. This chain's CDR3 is CASSFGVKNTEAFF. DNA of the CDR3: TGTGCCAGCAGTTTTGGGGTAAAGAACACTGAAGCTTTCTTT.

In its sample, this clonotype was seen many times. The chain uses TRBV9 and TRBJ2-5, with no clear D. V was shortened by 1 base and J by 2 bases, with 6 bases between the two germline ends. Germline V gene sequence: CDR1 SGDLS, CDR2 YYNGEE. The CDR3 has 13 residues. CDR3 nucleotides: TGTGCCAGCAGCGTACGACAACAAGAGACCCAGTACTTC. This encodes CASSVRQQETQYF.